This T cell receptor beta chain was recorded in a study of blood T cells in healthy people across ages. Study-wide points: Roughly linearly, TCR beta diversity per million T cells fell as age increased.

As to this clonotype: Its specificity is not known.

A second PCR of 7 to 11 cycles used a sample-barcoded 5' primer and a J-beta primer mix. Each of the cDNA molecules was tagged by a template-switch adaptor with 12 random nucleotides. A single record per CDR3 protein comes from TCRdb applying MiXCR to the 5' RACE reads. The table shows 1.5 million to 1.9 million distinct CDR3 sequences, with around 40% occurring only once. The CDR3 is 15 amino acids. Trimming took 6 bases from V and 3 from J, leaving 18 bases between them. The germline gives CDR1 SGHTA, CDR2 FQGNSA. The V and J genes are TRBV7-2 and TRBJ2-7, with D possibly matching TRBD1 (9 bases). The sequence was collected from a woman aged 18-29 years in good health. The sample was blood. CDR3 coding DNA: TGTGCCAGCAGGTCGGGGGGGACAGGGCACTACGAGCAGTACTTC. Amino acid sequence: CASRSGGTGHYEQYF. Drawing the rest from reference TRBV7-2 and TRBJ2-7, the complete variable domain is GAGVSQSPSNKVTEKGKDVELRCDPISGHTALYWYRQSLGQGLEFLIYFQGNSAPDKSGLPSDRFSAERTGGSVSTLTIQRTQQEDSAVYLCASRSGGTGHYEQYFGPGTRLTVT.